This TCR beta chain was identified in a study of T-cell reconstitution after alpha-beta-depleted transplantation in children. General study points: Newly produced T cells mostly accounted for T-cell counts and diversity one year post-transplant. It was surviving recipient T cells and thymic progenitors that gave some patients high TCRbeta diversity at day 60. Approximately two months post-transplant, alpha-beta T cells reportedly originated from several hundred expanded graft clones.

This sample's TCRbeta library carried unique molecular identifier barcodes. TCRdb reanalysed the PCR reads using MiXCR and keeps one entry per CDR3 protein. Of fewer than 150,000 distinct CDR3 sequences detected, under 25% appear once; the ten largest clones hold under 12%. This clonotype was observed a handful of times. Its target is not known. The clonotype comes from a male patient aged 2-10 years who had a stem cell transplant for chronic granulomatous disease, so the T cells may come from the graft donor. Sample: PBMCs, mostly from graft donor cells, taken 180 days after TCRalphabeta/CD19-depleted stem cell transplant.

The DNA of the CDR3 is TGTGCCAGCAGCTTCGGGACAGGGGTAAACGAGCAGTACTTC. Protein: CASSFGTGVNEQYF. This sequence joins TRBV7-2 and TRBJ2-7, with TRBD1 identical over 10 bases. The germline V gene encodes CDR1 SGHTA and CDR2 FQGNSA. CDR3 length: 14 residues. Trimming cost V 3 bases and J 5 bases; bases outside gene matches: 4.